This T cell receptor (beta chain) stems from a study of control samples from healthy donors and cancer patients (dated by TCRdb to about 2020). The CDR3 spans 14 residues, from the cysteine through the phenylalanine. This entry keeps only the CDR3 DNA: 42 bases, framed from base 1. The junction carries 14 bases between V and J, which are trimmed by 7 bases and 4 bases respectively. CDR1 and CDR2, per the germline V gene, are WSHSY and SAAADI. Library creation used the immunoSEQ multiplex PCR assay. TCRdb holds this immuneACCESS table with in-frame rearrangements only. Some clones are missing; in checked studies, unresolved V genes explain under half, and the rest has no known cause. The sample table lists some 410,000 clones, 80% to 95% of them with a count of one. Together, the top ten hold 6% to 7% of the sample. About this clone itself: The target of this receptor is not known. No base qualities exist here, and no much larger clone lies one base off it.

The clonotype comes from a man aged 40-50 years with head and neck cancer. The receptor chain draws on TRBV10-2 and TRBJ1-5, with TRBD1 perhaps the D gene, on 5 matching bases. Source material: PBMCs. In nucleotide form, the sequence is TGCGCCAGCATGCAGGGCATTGGGAATCAGCCCCAGCATTTT. The translation is CASMQGIGNQPQHF.